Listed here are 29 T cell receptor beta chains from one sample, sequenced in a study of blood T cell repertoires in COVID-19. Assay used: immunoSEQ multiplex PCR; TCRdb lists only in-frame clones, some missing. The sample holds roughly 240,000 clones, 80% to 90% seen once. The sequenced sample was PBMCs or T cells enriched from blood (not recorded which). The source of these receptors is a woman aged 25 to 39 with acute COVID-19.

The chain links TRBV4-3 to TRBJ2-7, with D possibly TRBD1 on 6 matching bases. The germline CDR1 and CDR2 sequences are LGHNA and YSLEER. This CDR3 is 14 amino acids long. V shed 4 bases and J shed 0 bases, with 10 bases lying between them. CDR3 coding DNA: TGCGCCAGCAGCCTCAGGGGTGACTCCTACGAGCAGTACTTC. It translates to CASSLRGDSYEQYF.

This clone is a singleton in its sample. The CDR3 bases are TGTGCCAGCAGCGCGGGGTCTTATATGAACACTGAAGCTTTCTTT. It encodes CASSAGSYMNTEAFF. The V gene is TRBV5-5, the J gene TRBJ1-1; D is unclear. Deletions cut 4 bases from V and 0 bases from J, with 13 bases between. The CDR3 sequence is 15 residues long. Looked up from germline, CDR1 is SGHKS and CDR2 is YYEKEE (reference sequence).

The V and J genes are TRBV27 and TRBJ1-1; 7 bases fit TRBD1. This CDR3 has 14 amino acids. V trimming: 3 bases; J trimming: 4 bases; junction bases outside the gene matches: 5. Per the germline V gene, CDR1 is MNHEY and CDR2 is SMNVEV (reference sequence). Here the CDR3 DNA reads TGTGCCAGCAGTTTTACCGGGACAGTCACTGAAGCTTTCTTT. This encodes CASSFTGTVTEAFF.

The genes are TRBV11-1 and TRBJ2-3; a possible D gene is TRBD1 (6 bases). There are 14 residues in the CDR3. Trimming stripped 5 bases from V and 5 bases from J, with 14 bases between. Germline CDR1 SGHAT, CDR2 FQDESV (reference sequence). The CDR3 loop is CASSPYLQGDTQYF. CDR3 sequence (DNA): TGTGCCAGCAGCCCGTATTTACAGGGAGATACGCAGTATTTT.

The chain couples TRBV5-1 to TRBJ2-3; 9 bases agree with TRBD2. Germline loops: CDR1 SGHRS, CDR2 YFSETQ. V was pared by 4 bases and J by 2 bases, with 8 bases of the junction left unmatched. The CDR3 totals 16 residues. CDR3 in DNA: TGCGCCAGCAGCCCTAATAGCGGGGGCGCCACAGATACGCAGTATTTT. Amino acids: CASSPNSGGATDTQYF.

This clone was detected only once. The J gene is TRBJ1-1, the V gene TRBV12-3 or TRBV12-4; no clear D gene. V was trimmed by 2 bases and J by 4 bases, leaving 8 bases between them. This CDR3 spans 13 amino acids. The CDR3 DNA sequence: TGTGCCAGCAGTTTAAAAGGGAGCACTGAAGCTTTCTTT. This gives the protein CASSLKGSTEAFF.

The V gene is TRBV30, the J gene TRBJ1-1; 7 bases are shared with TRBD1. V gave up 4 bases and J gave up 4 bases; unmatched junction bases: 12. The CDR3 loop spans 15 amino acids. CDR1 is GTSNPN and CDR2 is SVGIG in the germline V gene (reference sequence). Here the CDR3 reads CAWNREGALSTEAFF. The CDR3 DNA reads TGTGCCTGGAATCGTGAGGGGGCCTTGAGCACTGAAGCTTTCTTT.

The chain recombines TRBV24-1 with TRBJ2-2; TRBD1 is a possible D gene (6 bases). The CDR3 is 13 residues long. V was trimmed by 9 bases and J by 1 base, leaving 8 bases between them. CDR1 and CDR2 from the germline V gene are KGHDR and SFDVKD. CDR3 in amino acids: CATSDRNTGELFF. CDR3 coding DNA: TGTGCCACCTCGGACAGGAACACCGGGGAGCTGTTTTTT.

CDR3 nucleotides: TGTGCCAGCAGTTATGGCGGGGAGGCCTACGAGCAGTACTTC. Residues: CASSYGGEAYEQYF. The J gene is TRBJ2-7, the V gene TRBV27; TRBD2 might be the D (6 bases). This CDR3 is 14 amino acids long. The V gene lost 4 bases and the J gene lost 2 bases, with 12 bases spanning the gap. The germline gives CDR1 MNHEY, CDR2 SMNVEV (reference sequence).

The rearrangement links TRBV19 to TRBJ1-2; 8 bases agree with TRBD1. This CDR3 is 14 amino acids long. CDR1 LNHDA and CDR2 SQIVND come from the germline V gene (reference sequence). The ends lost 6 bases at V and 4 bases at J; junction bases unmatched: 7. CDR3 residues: CASRPGGAGYGYTF. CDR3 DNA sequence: TGTGCCAGTAGGCCAGGGGGCGCCGGCTATGGCTACACCTTC.

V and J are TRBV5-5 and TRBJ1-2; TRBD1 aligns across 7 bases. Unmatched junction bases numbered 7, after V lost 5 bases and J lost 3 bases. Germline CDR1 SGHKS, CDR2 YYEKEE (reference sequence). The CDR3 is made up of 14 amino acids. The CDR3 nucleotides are TGTGCCAGCAGAATACAGGGGAGAGACTATGGCTACACCTTC. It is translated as CASRIQGRDYGYTF.

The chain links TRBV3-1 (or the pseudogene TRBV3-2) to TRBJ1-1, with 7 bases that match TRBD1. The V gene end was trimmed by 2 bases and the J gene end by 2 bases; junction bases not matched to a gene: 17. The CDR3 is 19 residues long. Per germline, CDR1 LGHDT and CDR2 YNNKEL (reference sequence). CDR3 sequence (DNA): TGTGCCAGCAGCCAAAGACCCGAATCTTGGGACAGCAAAAACACTGAAGCTTTCTTT. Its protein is CASSQRPESWDSKNTEAFF.

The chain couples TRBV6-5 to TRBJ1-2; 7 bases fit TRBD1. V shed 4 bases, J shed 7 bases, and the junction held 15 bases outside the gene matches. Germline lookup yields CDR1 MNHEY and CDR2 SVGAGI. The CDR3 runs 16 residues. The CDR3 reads CASSSTGVWVPRGYTF. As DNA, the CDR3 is TGTGCCAGCAGTTCAACAGGGGTTTGGGTCCCTCGTGGCTACACCTTC.

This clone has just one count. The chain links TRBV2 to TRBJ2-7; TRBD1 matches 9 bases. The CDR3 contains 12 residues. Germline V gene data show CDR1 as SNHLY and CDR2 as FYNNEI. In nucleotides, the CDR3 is TGTGCCAGCAGTGACAACCGGGACAGGGACTTGGTC. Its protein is CASSDNRDRDLV.

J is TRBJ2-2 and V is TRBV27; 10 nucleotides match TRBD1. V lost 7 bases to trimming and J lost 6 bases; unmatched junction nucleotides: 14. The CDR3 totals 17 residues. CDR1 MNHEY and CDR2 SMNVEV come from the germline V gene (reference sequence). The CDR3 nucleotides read TGTGCCAGCACCCGGGAGGCGGACAGGGGGTATCCCGGGGAGCTGTTTTTT. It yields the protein CASTREADRGYPGELFF.

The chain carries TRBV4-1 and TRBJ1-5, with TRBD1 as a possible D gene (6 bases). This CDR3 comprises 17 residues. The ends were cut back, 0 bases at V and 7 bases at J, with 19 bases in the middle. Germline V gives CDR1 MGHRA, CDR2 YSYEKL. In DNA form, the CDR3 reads TGCGCCAGCAGCCAAGATCCAGGGGCCAGTATATCGCAGCCCCAGCATTTT. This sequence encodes CASSQDPGASISQPQHF.

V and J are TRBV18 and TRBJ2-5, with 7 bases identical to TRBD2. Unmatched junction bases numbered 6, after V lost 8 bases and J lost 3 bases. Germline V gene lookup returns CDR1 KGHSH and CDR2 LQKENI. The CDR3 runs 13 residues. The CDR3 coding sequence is TGTGCCAGCGGGACTGGGACTAAAGAGACCCAGTACTTC. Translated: CASGTGTKETQYF.

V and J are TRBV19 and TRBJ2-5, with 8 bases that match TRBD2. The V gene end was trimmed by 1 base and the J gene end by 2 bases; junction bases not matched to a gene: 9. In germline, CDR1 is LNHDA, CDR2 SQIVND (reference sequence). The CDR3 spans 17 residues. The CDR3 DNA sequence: TGTGCCAGTAGTATAGGTGGTGGGACTAGTTCGCAAGAGACCCAGTACTTC. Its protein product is CASSIGGGTSSQETQYF.

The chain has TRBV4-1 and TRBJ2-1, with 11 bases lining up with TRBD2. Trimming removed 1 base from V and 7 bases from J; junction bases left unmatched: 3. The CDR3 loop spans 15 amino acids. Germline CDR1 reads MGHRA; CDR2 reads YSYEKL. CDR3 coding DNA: TGCGCCAGCAGCCAAGTAGCGGGGGGGCTTAATGAGCAGTTCTTC. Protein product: CASSQVAGGLNEQFF.

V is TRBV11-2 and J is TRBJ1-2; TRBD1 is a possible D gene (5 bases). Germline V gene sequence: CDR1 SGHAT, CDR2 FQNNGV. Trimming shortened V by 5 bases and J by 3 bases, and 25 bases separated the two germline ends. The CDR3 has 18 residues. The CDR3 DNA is TGTGCCAGCAGCGGCCGAGCCAGGGAGGGCAGGGAGGACTATGGCTACACCTTC. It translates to CASSGRAREGREDYGYTF.

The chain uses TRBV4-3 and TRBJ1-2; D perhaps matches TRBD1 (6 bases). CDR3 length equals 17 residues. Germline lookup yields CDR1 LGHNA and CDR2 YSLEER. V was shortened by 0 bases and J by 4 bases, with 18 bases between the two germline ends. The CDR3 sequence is CASSQEGGTGRLYGYTF. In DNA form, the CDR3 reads TGCGCCAGCAGCCAAGAAGGGGGAACAGGAAGACTCTATGGCTACACCTTC.

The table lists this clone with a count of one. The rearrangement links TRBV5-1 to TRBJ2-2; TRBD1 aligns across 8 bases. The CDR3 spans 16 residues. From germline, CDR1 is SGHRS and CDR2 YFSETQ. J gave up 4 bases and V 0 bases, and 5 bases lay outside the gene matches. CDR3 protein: CASSLGQGLVTGELFF. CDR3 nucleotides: TGCGCCAGCAGCTTGGGACAGGGGTTGGTCACCGGGGAGCTGTTTTTT.

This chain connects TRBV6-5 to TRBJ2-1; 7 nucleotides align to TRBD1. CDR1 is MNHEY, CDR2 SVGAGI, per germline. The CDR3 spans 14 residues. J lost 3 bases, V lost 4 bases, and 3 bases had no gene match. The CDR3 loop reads CASSLGDSYNEQFF. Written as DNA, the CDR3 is TGTGCCAGCAGTTTAGGGGACAGCTACAATGAGCAGTTCTTC.

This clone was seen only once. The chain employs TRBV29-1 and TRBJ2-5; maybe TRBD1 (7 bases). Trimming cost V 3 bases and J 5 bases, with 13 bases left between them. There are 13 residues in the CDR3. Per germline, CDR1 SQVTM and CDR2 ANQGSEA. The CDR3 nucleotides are TGCAGCGTTGAGGGGGGACAGTTGGAGACCCAGTACTTC. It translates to CSVEGGQLETQYF.

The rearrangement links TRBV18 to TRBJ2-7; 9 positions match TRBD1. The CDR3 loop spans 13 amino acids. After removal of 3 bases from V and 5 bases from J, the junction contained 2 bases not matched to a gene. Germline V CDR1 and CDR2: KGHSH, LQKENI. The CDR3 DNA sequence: TGTGCCAGCTCACCCGGGACAGGGAACGAGCAGTACTTC. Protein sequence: CASSPGTGNEQYF.

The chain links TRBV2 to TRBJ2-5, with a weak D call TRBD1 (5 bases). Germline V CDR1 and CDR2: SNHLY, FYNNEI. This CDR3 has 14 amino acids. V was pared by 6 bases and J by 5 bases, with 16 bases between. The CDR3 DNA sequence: TGTGCCAGCAGGGATATGCAGGGCAGGGAGACCCAGTACTTC. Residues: CASRDMQGRETQYF.

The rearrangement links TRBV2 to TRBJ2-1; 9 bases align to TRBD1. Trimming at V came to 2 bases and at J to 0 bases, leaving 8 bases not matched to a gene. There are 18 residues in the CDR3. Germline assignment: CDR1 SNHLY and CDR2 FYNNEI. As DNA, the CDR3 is TGTGCCAGCAGTGAAAAGGGGACAGGGATGGTCTCCTACAATGAGCAGTTCTTC. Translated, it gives CASSEKGTGMVSYNEQFF. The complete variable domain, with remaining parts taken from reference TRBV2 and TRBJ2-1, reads EPEVTQTPSHQVTQMGQEVILRCVPISNHLYFYWYRQILGQKVEFLVSFYNNEISEKSEIFDDQFSVERPDGSNFTLKIRSTKLEDSAMYFCASSEKGTGMVSYNEQFFGPGTRLTVL.

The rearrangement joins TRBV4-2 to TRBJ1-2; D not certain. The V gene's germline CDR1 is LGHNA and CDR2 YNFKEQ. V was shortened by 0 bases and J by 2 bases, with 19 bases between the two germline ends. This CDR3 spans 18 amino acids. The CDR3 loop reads CASSQETLRESGNYGYTF. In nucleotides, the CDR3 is TGTGCCAGCAGCCAAGAAACTTTAAGGGAGAGCGGGAACTATGGCTACACCTTC.

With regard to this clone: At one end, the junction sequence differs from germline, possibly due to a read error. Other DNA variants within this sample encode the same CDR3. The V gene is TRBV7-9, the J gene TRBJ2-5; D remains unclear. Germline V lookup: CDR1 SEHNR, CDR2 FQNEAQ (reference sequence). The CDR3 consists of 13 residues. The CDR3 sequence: CASSLDSQETQYF. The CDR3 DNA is TGTGCCAGCAGTTTAGATAGCCAAGAGACCCAGTACTTC.